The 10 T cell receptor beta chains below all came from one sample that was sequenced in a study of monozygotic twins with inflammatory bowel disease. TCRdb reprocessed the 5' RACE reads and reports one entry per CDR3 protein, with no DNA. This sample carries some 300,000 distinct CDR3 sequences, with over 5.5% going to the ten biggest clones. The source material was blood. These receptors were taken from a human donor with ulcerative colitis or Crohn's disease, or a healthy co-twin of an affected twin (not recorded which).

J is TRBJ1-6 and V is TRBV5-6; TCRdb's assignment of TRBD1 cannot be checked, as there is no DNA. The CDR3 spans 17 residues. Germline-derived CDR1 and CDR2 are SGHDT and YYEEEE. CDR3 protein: CASSRITGGKDNSPLHF.

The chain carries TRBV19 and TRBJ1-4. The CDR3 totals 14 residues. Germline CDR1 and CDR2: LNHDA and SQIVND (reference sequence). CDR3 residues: CSSSSQATNEKLFF.

CDR3 sequence: CASTLSRGPASGANVLTF. V is TRBV12-3 or TRBV12-4 and J is TRBJ2-6; the D gene TCRdb calls, TRBD1, cannot be checked with no DNA. CDR3 length equals 18 residues.

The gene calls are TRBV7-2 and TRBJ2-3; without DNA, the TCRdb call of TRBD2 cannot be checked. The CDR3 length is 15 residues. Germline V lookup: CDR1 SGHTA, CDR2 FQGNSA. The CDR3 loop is CASRASGERADTQYF. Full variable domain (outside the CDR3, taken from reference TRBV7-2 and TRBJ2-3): GAGVSQSPSNKVTEKGKDVELRCDPISGHTALYWYRQSLGQGLEFLIYFQGNSAPDKSGLPSDRFSAERTGGSVSTLTIQRTQQEDSAVYLCASRASGERADTQYFGPGTRLTVL.

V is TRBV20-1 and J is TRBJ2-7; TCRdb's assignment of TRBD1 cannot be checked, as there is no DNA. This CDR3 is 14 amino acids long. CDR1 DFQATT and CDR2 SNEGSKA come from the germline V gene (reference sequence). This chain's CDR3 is CSAPDRDRGYEQYF.

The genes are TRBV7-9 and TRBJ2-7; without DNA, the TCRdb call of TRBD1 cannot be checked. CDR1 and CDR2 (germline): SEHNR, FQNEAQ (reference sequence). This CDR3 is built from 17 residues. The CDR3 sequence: CASSAQIGGSTAYEQYF.

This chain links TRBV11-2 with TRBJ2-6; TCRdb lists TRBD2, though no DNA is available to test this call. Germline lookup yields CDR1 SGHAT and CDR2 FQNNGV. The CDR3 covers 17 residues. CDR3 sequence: CASSLLAGSSGANVLTF.

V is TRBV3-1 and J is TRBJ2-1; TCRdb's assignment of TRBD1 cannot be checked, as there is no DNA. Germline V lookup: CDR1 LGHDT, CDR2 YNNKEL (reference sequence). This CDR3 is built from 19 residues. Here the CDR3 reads CASSQKASGAYYSYNEQFF.

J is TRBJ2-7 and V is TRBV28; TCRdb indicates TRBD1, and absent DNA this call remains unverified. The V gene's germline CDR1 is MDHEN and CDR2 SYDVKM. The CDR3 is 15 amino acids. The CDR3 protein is CASRGPHDRGYEQYF. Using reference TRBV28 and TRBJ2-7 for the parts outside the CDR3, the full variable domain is DVKVTQSSRYLVKRTGEKVFLECVQDMDHENMFWYRQDPGLGLRLIYFSYDVKMKEKGDIPEGYSVSREKKERFSLILESASTNQTSMYLCASRGPHDRGYEQYFGPGTRLTVT.

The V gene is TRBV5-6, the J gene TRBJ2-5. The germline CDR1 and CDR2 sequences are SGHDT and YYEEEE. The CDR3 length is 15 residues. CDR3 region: CASSSLSGDQETQYF.